The 32 T cell receptor beta chains listed next were all sequenced from one sample in a study of blood T cell repertoires in COVID-19. Sequenced by immunoSEQ multiplex PCR; TCRdb stores in-frame clones only, minus some. The sample holds around 300,000 clones, around 91% seen once. What was sequenced was PBMCs or T cells enriched from blood (not recorded which). Every receptor here comes from a woman aged 18-30 years who had recovered from COVID-19.

The chain joins TRBV9 to TRBJ2-2; D possibly corresponds to TRBD2 (5 bases). This CDR3 comprises 15 residues. From germline, CDR1 is SGDLS and CDR2 YYNGEE. Trimming took 0 bases from V and 7 from J, leaving 13 bases between them. This CDR3 is CASSVATVGLGELFF. CDR3 bases: TGTGCCAGCAGCGTAGCTACCGTCGGACTCGGGGAGCTGTTTTTT. Full variable domain (remainder filled in from reference TRBV9 and TRBJ2-2): DSGVTQTPKHLITATGQRVTLRCSPRSGDLSVYWYQQSLDQGLQFLIQYYNGEERAKGNILERFSAQQFPDLHSELNLSSLELGDSALYFCASSVATVGLGELFFGEGSRLTVL.

This chain joins TRBV9 and TRBJ1-2; 7 bases match TRBD1. The length of the CDR3 is 13 residues. The V gene's germline CDR1 is SGDLS and CDR2 YYNGEE. With V trimmed by 3 bases and J by 4 bases, 3 bases remained unmatched. The CDR3 DNA reads TGTGCCAGCAGCGAAGGGGGCAGCTATGGCTACACCTTC. This translates into CASSEGGSYGYTF.

CDR3 in amino acids: CASSSSISLTEAFF. The CDR3 region has the DNA TGTGCCAGCAGCTCTTCAATAAGCCTGACTGAAGCTTTCTTT. V is TRBV6-5 and J is TRBJ1-1; the D is unclear. The V end was cut by 6 bases, the J end by 5 bases, with 16 bases between. The CDR3 loop spans 14 amino acids. Germline CDR1 and CDR2: MNHEY and SVGAGI.

CDR3 coding DNA: TGTGCCAGCAGCTTAGATTGGACAGATGGAAACACCATATATTTT. Encoded protein: CASSLDWTDGNTIYF. The chain links TRBV11-2 to TRBJ1-3, with D possibly TRBD1 on 6 matching bases. Per the germline V gene, CDR1 is SGHAT and CDR2 is FQNNGV. V lost 0 bases and J lost 3, with 9 bases in between. The CDR3 totals 15 residues.

For the CDR3, the DNA is TGTGCCAGCAGACAAACTAGCGGGAGCACAGATACGCAGTATTTT. Protein: CASRQTSGSTDTQYF. The chain links TRBV28 to TRBJ2-3; 9 nucleotides match TRBD2. The CDR3 is 15 amino acids. The germline V gene has CDR1 MDHEN and CDR2 SYDVKM. With V trimmed by 6 bases and J by 0 bases, 4 bases remained unmatched.

The chain joins TRBV9 to TRBJ1-4, with D uncertain. Germline V gene sequence: CDR1 SGDLS, CDR2 YYNGEE. V lost 0 bases, J lost 2 bases, and 14 bases lay in between. The CDR3 is 17 residues long. CDR3 DNA: TGTGCCAGCAGCGTAGGTGACCTCAAGCGGACTAATGAAAAACTGTTTTTT. It encodes CASSVGDLKRTNEKLFF.

This clone appeared a single time. This chain uses TRBV5-1 with TRBJ2-3; 12 nucleotides line up with TRBD2. V lost 4 bases to trimming and J lost 1 base; unmatched junction nucleotides: 4. The CDR3 length is 16 residues. Germline CDR1 reads SGHRS; CDR2 reads YFSETQ. This CDR3 reads CASSVRLAGGTDTQYF. The CDR3 DNA sequence: TGCGCCAGCAGCGTAAGACTAGCGGGGGGCACAGATACGCAGTATTTT.

The chain's CDR3 is CASSQSLDLNQPQHF. CDR3 sequence (DNA): TGTGCCAGCAGCCAAAGTCTAGACCTTAATCAGCCCCAGCATTTT. The chain combines TRBV28 with TRBJ1-5, with no clear D. Germline V gives CDR1 MDHEN, CDR2 SYDVKM. CDR3 length: 15 residues. Trimming removed 6 bases from V and 4 bases from J, with 16 bases in between.

V gene TRBV2 combines with J gene TRBJ1-4, with 8 bases lining up with TRBD1. Unmatched junction bases numbered 12, after V lost 5 bases and J lost 16 bases. Germline CDR1 and CDR2: SNHLY and FYNNEI. The CDR3 is 13 amino acids. CDR3 region: CASSQALLGQGFF. In nucleotides, the CDR3 is TGTGCCAGCAGTCAGGCCCTACTTGGACAGGGGTTTTTT.

The chain employs TRBV18 and TRBJ2-5; perhaps TRBD1 as D (6 bases). V was pared by 5 bases and J by 5 bases, with 15 bases between. The CDR3 is 14 residues long. CDR1 is KGHSH and CDR2 is LQKENI in the germline V gene. CDR3 region: CASSSVTGLETQYF. The CDR3 nucleotides read TGTGCCAGCTCATCGGTTACAGGGTTGGAGACCCAGTACTTC.

This sequence joins TRBV4-1 and TRBJ1-5; weak D call: TRBD1 (6 bases). The V end was cut by 1 base, the J end by 1 base, with 17 bases between. The CDR3 has 18 amino acids. Germline V CDR1 and CDR2: MGHRA, YSYEKL. CDR3 sequence reads: CASSQGLTGGASNQPQHF. As DNA, the CDR3 is TGCGCCAGCAGCCAAGGTTTGACGGGGGGCGCAAGCAATCAGCCCCAGCATTTT.

This sequence joins TRBV5-4 and TRBJ1-2, with 7 bases aligning to TRBD1. The germline gives CDR1 SGHNT, CDR2 YYREEE (reference sequence). This CDR3 region has 16 residues. V gave up 4 bases and J gave up 0 bases; unmatched junction bases: 9. The CDR3 protein is CASSDFQGVTNYGYTF. The CDR3 nucleotides read TGTGCCAGCAGCGATTTCCAGGGGGTAACTAACTATGGCTACACCTTC.

This rearrangement joins TRBV2 to TRBJ2-3, with D uncertain. The length of the CDR3 is 12 residues. Per the germline V gene, CDR1 is SNHLY and CDR2 is FYNNEI. V was shortened by 7 bases and J by 2 bases, with 7 bases between the two germline ends. Written as DNA, the CDR3 is TGTGCCAGCAATCCCATCACAGATACGCAGTATTTT. Amino acid sequence: CASNPITDTQYF.

This sequence joins TRBV30 and TRBJ2-7; 10 nucleotides align to TRBD1. J was trimmed by 4 bases and V by 3 bases; bases with no gene match: 6. The CDR3 covers 14 residues. Germline CDR1 is GTSNPN and CDR2 is SVGIG (reference sequence). The CDR3 region is CAWSTGTGEYEQYF. The CDR3 DNA follows: TGTGCCTGGAGCACCGGGACAGGGGAATACGAGCAGTACTTC.

The genes are TRBV10-2 and TRBJ2-5; 7 bases match TRBD1. V was clipped by 3 bases and J by 3 bases; unmatched bases: 4. The CDR3 runs to 14 residues. In germline, CDR1 is WSHSY, CDR2 SAAADI. In nucleotides, the CDR3 is TGCGCCAGCAGTGATTGGGGACAGAAAGAGACCCAGTACTTC. Translated: CASSDWGQKETQYF.

The chain joins TRBV5-6 to TRBJ2-5; tentative D call: TRBD1 (5 bases). This CDR3 has 15 amino acids. Germline-derived CDR1 and CDR2 are SGHDT and YYEEEE. V lost 4 bases, J lost 2 bases, and 15 bases lay in between. The CDR3 nucleotides read TGTGCCAGCAGCCGCTGGGGAAGGGGACAAGAGACCCAGTACTTC. Amino acid sequence: CASSRWGRGQETQYF.

The chain employs TRBV19 and TRBJ2-2; D remains unclear. The V and J ends lost 1 base and 0 bases respectively, with 9 bases between them. This CDR3 spans 16 amino acids. Germline V gene lookup returns CDR1 LNHDA and CDR2 SQIVND (reference sequence). The CDR3 loop is CASSIGYQANTGELFF. Written as DNA, the CDR3 is TGTGCCAGTAGTATAGGTTACCAGGCGAACACCGGGGAGCTGTTTTTT. Complete variable domain (other parts from reference TRBV19 and TRBJ2-2): DGGITQSPKYLFRKEGQNVTLSCEQNLNHDAMYWYRQDPGQGLRLIYYSQIVNDFQKGDIAEGYSVSREKKESFPLTVTSAQKNPTAFYLCASSIGYQANTGELFFGEGSRLTVL.

The rearrangement uses TRBV7-2 and TRBJ2-7; the match to TRBD1 covers 8 bases. Germline V gene sequence: CDR1 SGHTA, CDR2 FQGNSA. This CDR3 contains 15 residues. Trimming removed 5 bases from V and 0 bases from J; junction bases left unmatched: 6. The CDR3 bases are TGTGCCAGCAGCCCTCGGACAGGGACCTCCTACGAGCAGTACTTC. Residues: CASSPRTGTSYEQYF.

J is TRBJ1-2 and V is TRBV24-1; 7 bases agree with TRBD1. Germline V CDR1 and CDR2: KGHDR, SFDVKD. The CDR3 is 15 residues long. The V and J ends lost 3 bases and 3 bases, in that order; junction bases with no gene match: 6. CDR3 DNA: TGTGCCACCAGTGATAAACAGGGGATTGACTATGGCTACACCTTC. It yields the protein CATSDKQGIDYGYTF.

V and J are TRBV27 and TRBJ1-1, with a weak D call TRBD1 (5 bases). The V end was cut by 5 bases, the J end by 3 bases, with 10 bases between. Germline loops: CDR1 MNHEY, CDR2 SMNVEV (reference sequence). There are 13 residues in the CDR3. The CDR3 DNA sequence: TGTGCCAGCAGTCAAACAGGATACACTGAAGCTTTCTTT. Translated, it gives CASSQTGYTEAFF.

This clone has a handful of counts. The gene calls are TRBV7-2 and TRBJ2-3, with D perhaps matching TRBD1 (5 bases). V gave up 8 bases and J gave up 4 bases, with 10 bases separating them. Germline loops: CDR1 SGHTA, CDR2 FQGNSA. This CDR3 is built from 12 residues. The CDR3 reads CASGAYADTQYF. Here the CDR3 DNA reads TGTGCCAGCGGGGCCTACGCAGATACGCAGTATTTT.

This clone was detected a few times. The chain is built from TRBV19 and TRBJ1-2; 7 nucleotides match TRBD1. V was pared by 4 bases and J by 1 base, with 18 bases of the junction left unmatched. The length of the CDR3 is 19 residues. From germline, CDR1 is LNHDA and CDR2 SQIVND (reference sequence). CDR3 sequence: CASSTIRLSQGRGNYGYTF. DNA of the CDR3: TGTGCCAGTAGTACGATCCGGCTCTCACAGGGGCGAGGTAACTATGGCTACACCTTC.

The chain recombines TRBV27 with TRBJ2-7, with unresolved D. The germline gives CDR1 MNHEY, CDR2 SMNVEV (reference sequence). CDR3 length: 13 amino acids. Trimming removed 3 bases from V and 4 bases from J, with 10 bases in between. CDR3 loop: CASSLNREYEQYF. CDR3 in DNA: TGTGCCAGCAGTTTGAACAGAGAGTACGAGCAGTACTTC.

The J gene is TRBJ1-3, the V gene TRBV9; weak D call: TRBD1 (5 bases). Germline assignment: CDR1 SGDLS and CDR2 YYNGEE. Trimming cost V 6 bases and J 1 base, with 11 bases left between them. CDR3 length: 14 residues. For the CDR3, the DNA is TGTGCCAGCAACGGAGGGGCTTCTGGAAACACCATATATTTT. Amino acid sequence: CASNGGASGNTIYF. Supplemented by reference TRBV9 and TRBJ1-3, the full variable domain reads DSGVTQTPKHLITATGQRVTLRCSPRSGDLSVYWYQQSLDQGLQFLIQYYNGEERAKGNILERFSAQQFPDLHSELNLSSLELGDSALYFCASNGGASGNTIYFGEGSWLTVV.

V usage is TRBV6-5 and J usage is TRBJ2-1, with TRBD2 identical over 8 bases. The CDR3 runs 13 residues. V lost 5 bases to trimming and J lost 11 bases; unmatched junction nucleotides: 8. Germline V gives CDR1 MNHEY, CDR2 SVGAGI. CDR3 bases: TGTGCCAGCAGTCGCAGTCGGGGGGGTAAGCAGTTCTTC. Translating gives CASSRSRGGKQFF.

The chain carries TRBV24-1 and TRBJ2-1, with 10 bases aligning to TRBD1. Germline CDR1 and CDR2: KGHDR and SFDVKD. V was clipped by 3 bases and J by 4 bases; unmatched bases: 11. The CDR3 is 18 amino acids. The CDR3 here is CATSDGAVGTGDYNEQFF. The CDR3 DNA reads TGTGCCACCAGTGATGGGGCAGTCGGGACAGGGGATTACAATGAGCAGTTCTTC.

This clone was recorded only once. V usage is TRBV27 and J usage is TRBJ2-3; D not resolved. This CDR3 is built from 13 residues. The germline V and J ends were trimmed by 5 bases and 4 bases, with 10 bases remaining between them. The V gene's germline CDR1 is MNHEY and CDR2 SMNVEV (reference sequence). Here the CDR3 DNA reads TGTGCCAGCAGTAGCCACAGAGCAGATACGCAGTATTTT. This encodes CASSSHRADTQYF.

V gene TRBV28 combines with J gene TRBJ1-2; tentative D call: TRBD1 (5 bases). V dropped 3 bases and J dropped 4 bases, with 15 bases sitting between them. The CDR3 has 15 amino acids. The germline V gene encodes CDR1 MDHEN and CDR2 SYDVKM. The CDR3 nucleotides read TGTGCCAGCAGTTTCGTGGGGGGGAATATCTATGGCTACACCTTC. Its protein product is CASSFVGGNIYGYTF.

The chain carries TRBV28 and TRBJ1-6, with D unclear. With 9 bases removed from V and 10 bases from J, the gap between germline ends came to 19 bases. The CDR3 covers 14 residues. CDR1 is MDHEN, CDR2 SYDVKM, per germline. In DNA, the CDR3 is TGTGCCAGTTTTGGCGCCGAGGGATTCTCACCCCTCCACTTT. This sequence encodes CASFGAEGFSPLHF.

This clone came up a few times. The rearrangement joins TRBV25-1 to TRBJ1-2; 8 positions agree with TRBD1. This CDR3 is built from 15 residues. The trim removed 8 bases at V and 4 bases at J, leaving 12 bases unmatched. Germline CDR1 and CDR2: MGHDK and SYGVNS. CDR3 amino acids: CASFTRTGPAYGYTF. CDR3 nucleotide sequence: TGTGCCAGCTTTACCAGGACAGGGCCGGCCTATGGCTACACCTTC.

For the CDR3, the DNA is TGTGCCAGCAGGACAGATACCTACGAGCAGTACTTC. Its translation is CASRTDTYEQYF. V and J are TRBV2 and TRBJ2-7; D possibly corresponds to TRBD1 (5 bases). Trimming took off 6 bases at V and 2 bases at J, with 8 bases between the two ends. CDR3 length: 12 residues. Per germline, CDR1 SNHLY and CDR2 FYNNEI.

This clone was recorded only once. The chain joins TRBV19 to TRBJ2-1; unclear D gene. There are 14 residues in the CDR3. Trimming removed 0 bases at V and 4 bases at J, with 7 bases between. The germline V gene encodes CDR1 LNHDA and CDR2 SQIVND (reference sequence). CDR3 nucleotide sequence: TGTGCCAGTAGTATAGATACAAAATACAATGAGCAGTTCTTC. Amino acids: CASSIDTKYNEQFF.